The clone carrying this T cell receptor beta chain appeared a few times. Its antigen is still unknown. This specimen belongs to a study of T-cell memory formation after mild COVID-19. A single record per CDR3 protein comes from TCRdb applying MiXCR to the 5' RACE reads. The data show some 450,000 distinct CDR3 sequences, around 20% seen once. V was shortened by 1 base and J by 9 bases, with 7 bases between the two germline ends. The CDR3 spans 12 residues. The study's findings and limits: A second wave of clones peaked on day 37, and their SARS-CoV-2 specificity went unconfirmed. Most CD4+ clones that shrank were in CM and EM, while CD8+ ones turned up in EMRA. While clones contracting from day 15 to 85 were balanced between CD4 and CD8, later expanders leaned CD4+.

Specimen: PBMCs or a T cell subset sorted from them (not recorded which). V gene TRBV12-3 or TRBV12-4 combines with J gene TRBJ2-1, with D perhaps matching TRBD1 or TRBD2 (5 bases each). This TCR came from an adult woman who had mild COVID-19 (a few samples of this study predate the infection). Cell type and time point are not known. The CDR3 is CASSLGGTEQFF. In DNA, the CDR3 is TGTGCCAGCAGTTTAGGGGGGACTGAGCAGTTCTTC.